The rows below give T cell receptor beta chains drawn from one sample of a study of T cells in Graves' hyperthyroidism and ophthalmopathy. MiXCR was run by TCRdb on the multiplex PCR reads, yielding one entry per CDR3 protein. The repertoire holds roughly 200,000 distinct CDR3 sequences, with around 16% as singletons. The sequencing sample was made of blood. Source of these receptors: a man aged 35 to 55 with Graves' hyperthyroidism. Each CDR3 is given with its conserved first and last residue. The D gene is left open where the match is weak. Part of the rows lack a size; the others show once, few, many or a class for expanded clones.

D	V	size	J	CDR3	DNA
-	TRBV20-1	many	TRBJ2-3	CSQAQGGDTQYF	TGCAGTCAAGCTCAGGGTGGAGATACGCAGTATTTT
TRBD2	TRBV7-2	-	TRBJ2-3	CASSLGIAGGPTDTQYF	TGTGCCAGCAGCTTAGGTATAGCGGGGGGACCCACAGATACGCAGTATTTT
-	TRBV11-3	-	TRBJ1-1	CASSLTGNSEAFF	TGTGCCAGCAGCCTAACAGGAAACTCTGAAGCTTTCTTT
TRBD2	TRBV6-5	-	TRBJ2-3	CASSYSSSGADTQYF	TGTGCCAGCAGTTACTCGAGTAGCGGGGCAGATACGCAGTATTTT
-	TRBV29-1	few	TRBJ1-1	CSVDLNGDTEAFF	TGCAGCGTTGATTTGAATGGGGACACTGAAGCTTTCTTT
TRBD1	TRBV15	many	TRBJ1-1	CATSRALGQGTNTEAFF	TGTGCCACCAGCAGAGCTCTCGGACAGGGGACGAACACTGAAGCTTTCTTT
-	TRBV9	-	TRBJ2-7	CASSEGGSGTYEQYF	TGTGCCAGCAGCGAGGGGGGGTCAGGAACCTACGAGCAGTACTTC
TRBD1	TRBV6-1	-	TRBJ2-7	CASSDPGQPVPYEQYF	TGTGCCAGCAGTGACCCGGGACAGCCCGTTCCGTACGAGCAGTACTTC
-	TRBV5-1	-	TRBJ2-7	CASREGGTAYEQYF	TGCGCCAGCAGAGAAGGCGGGACAGCCTACGAGCAGTACTTC
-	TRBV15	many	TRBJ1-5	CATSRDRTLGQPQHF	TGTGCCACCAGCAGAGATAGGACTCTTGGCCAGCCCCAGCATTTT
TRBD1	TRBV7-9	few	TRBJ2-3	CASSYWGTGATDTQYF	TGTGCCAGCAGCTATTGGGGGACAGGGGCCACAGATACGCAGTATTTT
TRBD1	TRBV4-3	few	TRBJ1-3	CASSQSITGGGGNTIYF	TGCGCCAGCAGCCAATCTATAACAGGGGGTGGAGGAAACACCATATATTTT
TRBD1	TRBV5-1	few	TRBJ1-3	CASSLGPDRGPIYF	TGCGCCAGCAGCTTGGGACCAGACAGGGGGCCCATATATTTT
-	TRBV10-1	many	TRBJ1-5	CASSEIAHAHSNQPQHF	TGCGCCAGCAGTGAAATTGCCCACGCTCATAGCAATCAGCCCCAGCATTTT
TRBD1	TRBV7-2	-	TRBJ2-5	CASSKPTGAETQYF	TGTGCCAGCAGTAAACCGACAGGGGCAGAGACCCAGTACTTC
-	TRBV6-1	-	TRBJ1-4	CASSVRANEKLFF	TGTGCCAGCAGTGTTAGGGCTAATGAAAAACTGTTTTTT
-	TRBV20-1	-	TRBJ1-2	CSAQGGGDYGYTF	TGCAGTGCCCAAGGGGGGGGTGACTATGGCTACACCTTC
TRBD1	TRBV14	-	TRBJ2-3	CASSRMGQGLDTQYF	TGTGCCAGCAGCCGAATGGGACAGGGACTAGATACGCAGTATTTT
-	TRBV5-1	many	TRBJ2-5	CASRPTGMKETQYF	TGCGCCAGCAGACCTACAGGGATGAAGGAGACCCAGTACTTC
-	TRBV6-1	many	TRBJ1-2	CASSPSGETDGYTF	TGTGCCAGCAGTCCTTCAGGGGAGACGGATGGCTACACCTTC
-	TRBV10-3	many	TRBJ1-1	CAISGSGAEAFF	TGTGCCATCAGTGGTTCGGGGGCTGAAGCTTTCTTT
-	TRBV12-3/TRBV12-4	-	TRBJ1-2	CASKVSGGSYGYTF	TGTGCCAGCAAGGTCTCGGGGGGCAGCTATGGCTACACCTTC
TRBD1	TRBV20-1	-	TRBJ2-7	CSTGGHDEQYF	TGCAGCACAGGGGGCCATGACGAGCAGTACTTC
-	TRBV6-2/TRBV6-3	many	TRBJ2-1	CASTEAGQAGNEQFF	TGTGCCAGCACCGAAGCGGGACAGGCCGGGAATGAGCAGTTCTTC
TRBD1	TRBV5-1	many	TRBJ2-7	CASSFRTGGYSSYEQYF	TGCGCCAGCAGCTTTAGGACAGGGGGCTACAGCTCCTACGAGCAGTACTTC
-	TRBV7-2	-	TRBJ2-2	CASSIDRLYTGELFF	TGTGCCAGCAGCATAGACAGGCTCTACACCGGGGAGCTGTTTTTT
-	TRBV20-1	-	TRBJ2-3	CSGLGGQADTQYF	TGCAGTGGCCTCGGGGGGCAGGCAGATACGCAGTATTTT
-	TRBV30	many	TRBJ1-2	CAWSPGQNYGYTF	TGTGCCTGGAGTCCTGGACAGAACTATGGCTACACCTTC
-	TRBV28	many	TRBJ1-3	CASSLAGNTIYF	TGTGCCAGCAGTTTGGCCGGAAACACCATATATTTT
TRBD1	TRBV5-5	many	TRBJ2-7	CASSNRDRGPEQYF	TGTGCCAGCAGCAACCGGGACAGGGGGCCCGAGCAGTACTTC
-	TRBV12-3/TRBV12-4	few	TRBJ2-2	CATQGGTGELFF	TGTGCCACACAGGGAGGCACCGGGGAGCTGTTTTTT
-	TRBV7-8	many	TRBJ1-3	CASSLPGNTIYF	TGTGCCAGCAGCTTACCAGGAAACACCATATATTTT
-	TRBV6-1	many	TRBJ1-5	CASSDTLGQPQHF	TGTGCCAGCAGTGACACCTTAGGGCAGCCCCAGCATTTT
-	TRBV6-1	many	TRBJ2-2	CASRATGIRELFF	TGTGCCAGCAGAGCAACAGGGATTCGGGAGCTGTTTTTT
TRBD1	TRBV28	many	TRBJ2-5	CASRTTGTGVQETQYF	TGTGCCAGCAGAACTACCGGGACAGGGGTCCAAGAGACCCAGTACTTC
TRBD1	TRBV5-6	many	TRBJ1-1	CASSEDRGGAPEAFF	TGTGCCAGCAGCGAAGACAGGGGCGGTGCTCCTGAAGCTTTCTTT
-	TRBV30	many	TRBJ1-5	CAWRAGTPTDQPQHF	TGTGCCTGGAGAGCAGGGACGCCGACGGATCAGCCCCAGCATTTT
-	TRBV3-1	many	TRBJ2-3	CASSQVARDTQYF	TGTGCCAGCAGCCAAGTCGCAAGAGATACGCAGTATTTT
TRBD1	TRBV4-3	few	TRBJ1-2	CASSQDPTGSVYGYTF	TGCGCCAGCAGCCAAGATCCGACAGGGAGTGTCTATGGCTACACCTTC
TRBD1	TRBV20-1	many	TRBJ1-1	CSARPGQGVTEAFF	TGCAGTGCTAGGCCGGGACAGGGTGTCACTGAAGCTTTCTTT
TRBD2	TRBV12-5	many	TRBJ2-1	CASGTSGEGNEQFF	TGTGCTAGTGGTACTAGCGGGGAAGGAAATGAGCAGTTCTTC
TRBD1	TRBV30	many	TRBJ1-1	CAWSQQGGTEAFF	TGTGCCTGGAGTCAACAGGGGGGAACTGAAGCTTTCTTT
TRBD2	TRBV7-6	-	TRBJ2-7	CAGSSLAGGISYEQYF	TGTGCCGGCAGCTCCTTAGCGGGGGGGATAAGTTACGAGCAGTACTTC
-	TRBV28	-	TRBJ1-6	CASSLLTWNSPLHF	TGTGCCAGCAGTCTCCTGACCTGGAATTCACCCCTCCACTTT
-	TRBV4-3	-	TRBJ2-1	CASSQGQGAVTYNEQFF	TGCGCCAGCAGCCAAGGTCAAGGGGCCGTGACCTACAATGAGCAGTTCTTC
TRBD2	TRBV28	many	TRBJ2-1	CASSLPLAVPYNEQFF	TGTGCCAGCAGTTTGCCCCTAGCGGTACCTTACAATGAGCAGTTCTTC
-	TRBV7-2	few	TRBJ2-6	CASSLVFSGANVLTF	TGTGCCAGCAGCTTAGTCTTCTCTGGGGCCAACGTCCTGACTTTC
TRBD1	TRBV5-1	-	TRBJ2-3	CASSRTGTYTDTQYF	TGCGCCAGCAGCAGGACAGGGACTTACACAGATACGCAGTATTTT
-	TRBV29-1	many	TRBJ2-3	CSVEIRTDTQYF	TGCAGCGTTGAGATACGCACAGATACGCAGTATTTT
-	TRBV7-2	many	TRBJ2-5	CASSLMRGQETQYF	TGTGCCAGCAGCTTGATGAGGGGTCAAGAGACCCAGTACTTC
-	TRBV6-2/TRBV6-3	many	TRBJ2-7	CASSSGRSYEQYF	TGTGCCAGCAGTTCAGGACGGAGCTACGAGCAGTACTTC
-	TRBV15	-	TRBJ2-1	CATSRDPLGGDNEQFF	TGTGCCACCAGCAGGGACCCCTTAGGGGGGGACAATGAGCAGTTCTTC